This passage covers 22 T cell receptor beta chains from one sample sequenced in a study of OX40 agonist ivuxolimab in advanced cancers. TCRdb's table, derived via immunoSEQ multiplex PCR, lists solely in-frame clones and lacks some. The table includes about 17,000 clones, about 80% detected once. This specimen consisted of CD4+ or CD8+ T cells sorted from blood, obtained in a trial of the OX40 agonist ivuxolimab. Source of these receptors: an adult with an advanced solid tumor such as melanoma, head and neck, liver or kidney cancer.

The chain is built from TRBV19 and TRBJ2-3; 10 bases are shared with TRBD2. Germline values: CDR1 LNHDA, CDR2 SQIVND (reference sequence). CDR3 length equals 15 residues. Germline trimming cut 5 bases from V and 2 bases from J; bases unmatched to any gene: 4. The CDR3, as DNA: TGTGCCAGTAGTCCCCTAGCGGGAGTCACAGATACGCAGTATTTT. Protein sequence: CASSPLAGVTDTQYF.

The chain joins TRBV5-1 to TRBJ2-2; D remains ambiguous. The CDR3 is made up of 15 amino acids. CDR1 is SGHRS and CDR2 is YFSETQ in the germline V gene. Trimming removed 2 bases at V and 0 bases at J, with 8 bases between. CDR3 sequence: CASSFPPANTGELFF. The CDR3 DNA reads as TGCGCCAGCAGCTTCCCCCCTGCGAACACCGGGGAGCTGTTTTTT.

The J gene is TRBJ2-7, the V gene TRBV20-1; no firm D call. V lost 4 bases to trimming and J lost 2 bases, with 6 bases between them. The germline V gene encodes CDR1 DFQATT and CDR2 SNEGSKA (reference sequence). There are 11 residues in the CDR3. CDR3 bases: TGCAGTGCTAAACCCACCTACGAGCAGTACTTC. Translated, it gives CSAKPTYEQYF.

CDR3 bases: TGTGCCAGCAGTGCCCTAGCGGGACATAGCGATGAGCAGTTCTTC. Amino acid sequence: CASSALAGHSDEQFF. The chain links TRBV6-1 to TRBJ2-1, with 9 bases aligning to TRBD2. The CDR3 sequence is 15 residues long. V dropped 4 bases and J dropped 8; count of bases not matched to a gene: 9. Germline values: CDR1 MNHNS, CDR2 SASEGT.

V is TRBV27 and J is TRBJ1-1, with D tentatively TRBD1 (6 bases). CDR1 and CDR2 from the germline V gene are MNHEY and SMNVEV (reference sequence). V was pared by 2 bases and J by 11 bases, with 12 bases between. CDR3 size: 12 residues. The CDR3 loop is CASSLTGGAAFF. CDR3 DNA: TGTGCCAGCAGTTTAACGGGGGGGGCGGCTTTCTTT.

The V gene is TRBV14, the J gene TRBJ2-5, with 8 bases lining up with TRBD2. This CDR3 is built from 15 residues. Trimming cost V 1 base and J 5 bases; bases outside gene matches: 6. Germline values: CDR1 SGHDN, CDR2 FVKESK. DNA of the CDR3: TGTGCCAGCAGCCAAGTACGAGCGGGAGTTGAGACCCAGTACTTC. As protein: CASSQVRAGVETQYF.

This chain joins TRBV29-1 and TRBJ1-2; 8 bases agree with TRBD1. The CDR3 extends over 16 amino acids. The trim removed 3 bases at V and 0 bases at J, leaving 9 bases unmatched. Germline loops: CDR1 SQVTM, CDR2 ANQGSEA. This chain's CDR3 is CSVDLPGQATNYGYTF. The CDR3 DNA follows: TGCAGCGTTGATCTACCGGGACAGGCCACTAACTATGGCTACACCTTC. The complete variable domain, with remaining parts taken from reference TRBV29-1 and TRBJ1-2, reads SAVISQKPSRDICQRGTSLTIQCQVDSQVTMMFWYRQQPGQSLTLIATANQGSEATYESGFVIDKFPISRPNLTFSTLTVSNMSPEDSSIYLCSVDLPGQATNYGYTFGSGTRLTVV.

The V and J genes are TRBV7-3 and TRBJ2-7; perhaps TRBD1 as D (7 bases). The CDR3 spans 15 residues. CDR1 and CDR2 from the germline V gene are SGHTA and FQGTGA. V was pared by 5 bases and J by 3 bases, with 17 bases between. The CDR3 protein is CASSPRGGGDYEQYF. In DNA, the CDR3 is TGTGCCAGCAGCCCCCGAGGAGGGGGCGACTACGAGCAGTACTTC.

The V and J genes are TRBV7-9 and TRBJ2-1; TRBD1 matches at 7 bases. This CDR3 is 16 amino acids long. Looked up from germline, CDR1 is SEHNR and CDR2 is FQNEAQ (reference sequence). V was clipped by 1 base and J by 3 bases; unmatched bases: 6. The chain's CDR3 is CASSLGVGGFYNEQFF. The CDR3 coding sequence is TGTGCCAGCAGCTTAGGGGTAGGGGGCTTCTACAATGAGCAGTTCTTC.

The chain uses TRBV4-1 and TRBJ1-2; 7 bases map to TRBD1. The J segment lost 6 bases and the V segment lost 2 bases, leaving 6 bases of the junction unmatched. Germline assignment: CDR1 MGHRA and CDR2 YSYEKL. The CDR3 totals 14 residues. CDR3 residues: CASSQSAGGDGYTF. CDR3 nucleotide sequence: TGCGCCAGCAGCCAATCAGCAGGGGGAGATGGCTACACCTTC.

The V gene is TRBV27, the J gene TRBJ1-1; 11 nucleotides match TRBD1. Germline V gene data show CDR1 as MNHEY and CDR2 as SMNVEV (reference sequence). Trimming removed 5 bases from V and 4 bases from J; junction bases left unmatched: 9. This CDR3 has 16 amino acids. The CDR3 loop is CASSTRTGGASTEAFF. The CDR3 bases are TGTGCCAGCAGTACTAGGACAGGGGGCGCTTCCACTGAAGCTTTCTTT.

This chain joins TRBV10-3 and TRBJ2-5; TRBD2 matches at 7 bases. Germline V lookup: CDR1 ENHRY, CDR2 SYGVKD. The CDR3 totals 16 residues. V shed 4 bases and J 3 bases; nucleotides not matched to a gene: 11. This chain's CDR3 is CAISGTETREEETQYF. The DNA of the CDR3 is TGTGCCATCAGTGGGACCGAGACACGGGAGGAAGAGACCCAGTACTTC.

This chain links TRBV9 with TRBJ2-7, with TRBD1 as a possible D gene (6 bases). Germline V gene lookup returns CDR1 SGDLS and CDR2 YYNGEE. Trimming pared 0 bases from V and 5 bases from J, leaving 12 bases between. The CDR3 consists of 14 residues. CDR3 bases: TGTGCCAGCAGCGTAGTTGGGGGCAGCGACGAGCAGTACTTC. It yields the protein CASSVVGGSDEQYF.

The V and J genes are TRBV18 and TRBJ1-1; no clear D. This CDR3 has 14 residues. Deletions cut 4 bases from V and 11 bases from J, with 20 bases between. Germline V gene lookup returns CDR1 KGHSH and CDR2 LQKENI. CDR3 region: CASSLEGEGKVAFF. The CDR3, as DNA: TGTGCCAGCTCACTCGAAGGCGAGGGCAAGGTCGCTTTCTTT.

V gene TRBV4-1 combines with J gene TRBJ1-5; TRBD1 is a possible D gene (6 bases). The CDR3 is 15 residues long. The V and J ends lost 0 bases and 6 bases respectively, with 12 bases between them. Germline loops: CDR1 MGHRA, CDR2 YSYEKL. The CDR3 loop is CASSQDAGAGQPQHF. Written as DNA, the CDR3 is TGCGCCAGCAGCCAAGACGCGGGGGCGGGTCAGCCCCAGCATTTT.

The chain carries TRBV5-6 and TRBJ2-2; TRBD1 matches at 9 bases. Unmatched junction bases numbered 8, after V lost 4 bases and J lost 4 bases. Looked up from germline, CDR1 is SGHDT and CDR2 is YYEEEE. CDR3 length: 16 residues. CDR3 nucleotide sequence: TGTGCCAGCAGCCTGTACAGGGGGCTTAGCACCGGGGAGCTGTTTTTT. The encoded protein is CASSLYRGLSTGELFF.

For this clone: Germline is not matched at one junction end, which may reflect a read error. The rearrangement uses TRBV7-9 and TRBJ2-7; TRBD1 agrees at 7 bases. The length of the CDR3 is 13 residues. CDR1 SEHNR and CDR2 FQNEAQ come from the germline V gene (reference sequence). The CDR3 nucleotides are TGTGCCAGCAGCCCCCGGACAGGACTCACCCTAAACTTC. It is translated as CASSPRTGLTLNF.

CDR3 nucleotides: TGTGCCAGCAGTTTGGACCGGGGGTCGCCCCAGCATTTT. It specifies CASSLDRGSPQHF. This chain connects TRBV27 to TRBJ1-5, with D perhaps TRBD1 (5 bases). V dropped 3 bases and J dropped 9 bases, with 12 bases sitting between them. CDR1 and CDR2 from the germline V gene are MNHEY and SMNVEV (reference sequence). There are 13 residues in the CDR3.

This clone was counted only a few times. The chain is built from TRBV7-9 and TRBJ2-1; a weak D match, TRBD1 (6 bases). Germline CDR1 and CDR2: SEHNR and FQNEAQ (reference sequence). V was shortened by 5 bases and J by 10 bases, with 18 bases between the two germline ends. There are 14 residues in the CDR3. CDR3 in amino acids: CASSPLDSPREQFF. The CDR3 region has the DNA TGTGCCAGCAGCCCCTTGGACAGCCCCAGAGAGCAGTTCTTC.

The CDR3 DNA reads as TGTGCCAGCAGCTTGTACCAGGGCTCGAACACTGAAGCTTTCTTT. The encoded protein is CASSLYQGSNTEAFF. The rearrangement joins TRBV5-6 to TRBJ1-1, with D perhaps matching TRBD1 (5 bases). Germline V CDR1 and CDR2: SGHDT, YYEEEE. Trimming shortened V by 1 base and J by 1 base, and 11 bases separated the two germline ends. This CDR3 region has 15 residues.

A few counts support this clone. The chain links TRBV4-2 to TRBJ2-2; D gene unclear. Trimming removed 0 bases from V and 6 bases from J, with 17 bases in between. This CDR3 comprises 17 residues. Germline V CDR1 and CDR2: LGHNA, YNFKEQ. The CDR3 loop is CASSQERGQFYAGELFF. In DNA, the CDR3 is TGTGCCAGCAGCCAAGAACGAGGTCAGTTCTACGCCGGGGAGCTGTTTTTT.

The J gene is TRBJ1-1, the V gene TRBV7-9, with D unresolved. CDR3 size: 14 residues. The V and J ends lost 0 bases and 1 base respectively, with 6 bases between them. The germline CDR1 and CDR2 sequences are SEHNR and FQNEAQ (reference sequence). The CDR3 region has the DNA TGTGCCAGCAGCTTAGCCCGGGGGAACACTGAAGCTTTCTTT. Its translation: CASSLARGNTEAFF.